Below, 5 T cell receptor beta chains from the same sample are listed, as sequenced in a study of tissue T cells after allogeneic stem cell transplantation. Specified time point: mouse harvest day 7 after allogeneic transplant. The graft held 10^6 splenic CD5+ T cells and 10^7 T-cell-depleted bone marrow cells. Method: immunoSEQ multiplex PCR; TCRdb's copy keeps in-frame clones and lacks some. In the table there are some 6,000 clones, roughly 50% of which are singletons. Material: gut tissue. The receptors come from a female BALB/c mouse given C57BL/6 T cells with graft-versus-host disease after an allogeneic hematopoietic cell transplant.

Details on this clone: Gene labels here are mouse ones. The missing CDR3 end, 1 residue past where the read stops, is filled in from the germline J gene. This sequence joins TRBV31 and TRBJ2-7, with a possible D match to TRBD1 (5 bases). The CDR3 consists of 12 residues. V lost 1 base and J 5 bases, leaving 9 bases between the germline ends. CDR1 is GKSSPN and CDR2 is SITVG in the germline V gene. The CDR3 DNA, read in part, is TGTGCCTGGAGTCAGGCAGGGAATGAACAGTAC. This gives the protein CAWSQAGNEQY. From start to end, the CDR3 is CAWSQAGNEQYF.

As regards this clone: Mouse gene names apply. The missing CDR3 end, 1 residue past where the read stops, is filled in from the germline J gene. V is TRBV5 and J is TRBJ1-4, with D unresolved. The CDR3 totals 15 residues. The V gene lost 5 bases and the J gene lost 2 bases, with 12 bases spanning the gap. Germline CDR1 and CDR2: LGHNA and YNLKQL (reference sequence). The DNA read from the CDR3 is TGTGCCAGCAGCTGGTCTCACCTCTCCAACGAAAGATTATTT. Protein product: CASSWSHLSNERLF. The full CDR3 protein reads CASSWSHLSNERLFF.

In regard to this clone: Genes and germline come from the mouse. The read comes to an end 1 residue before the CDR3 does, leaving the germline J gene to fill in the end. The chain carries TRBV1 and TRBJ2-7, with D perhaps TRBD1 or TRBD2 (5 bases each). CDR3 length equals 11 residues. V was trimmed by 6 bases and J by 7 bases, leaving 10 bases between them. Germline V gene lookup returns CDR1 NSQYPW and CDR2 LRSPGD (reference sequence). The CDR3 is CTCRTGLEQYF. The sequenced CDR3 bases are TGCACCTGCAGGACGGGGCTAGAACAGTAC.

On this clone: Mouse gene names apply. The read finishes 1 residue shy of the CDR3 end, and the germline J gene is used to complete it. This sequence joins TRBV14 and TRBJ2-7; D remains ambiguous. CDR1 is SGHDT and CDR2 is FRDEAV in the germline V gene. Trimming pared 4 bases from V and 0 bases from J, leaving 2 bases between. The CDR3 loop spans 11 amino acids. Partial CDR3 DNA: TGTGCCAGCAGTGACTCCTATGAACAGTAC. This codes for CASSDSYEQY. The full-length CDR3 reads as CASSDSYEQYF. The full variable domain, in which reference TRBV14 and TRBJ2-7 provide the parts outside the CDR3, is EAGVTQSPRYAVLQEGQAVSFWCDPISGHDTLYWYQQPRDQGPQLLVYFRDEAVIDNSQLPSDRFSAVRPKGTNSTLKIQSAKQGDTATYLCASSDSYEQYFGPGTRLTVL.

For this clone: Each gene name is a mouse one. The read terminates 1 residue before the CDR3 end, so the remaining end is supplied by the germline J gene. The gene calls are TRBV29 and TRBJ1-2, with 7 bases aligning to TRBD1. After removal of 6 bases from V and 0 bases from J, the junction contained 1 base not matched to a gene. Germline loops: CDR1 MSHET, CDR2 SYDVDS. The CDR3 has 13 residues. The CDR3 sequence is CASSRGANSDYTF. The CDR3 bases that were read are TGTGCTAGCAGCAGGGGGGCAAACTCCGACTACACC.